The entry that follows covers one T cell receptor beta chain sequence. No cognate antigen has been identified for it. No much larger clone exists at a distance of one base, and base qualities are not known. These data originate in a study of OX40 agonist ivuxolimab in advanced cancers. Study-wide context: Ivuxolimab was an agonistic, fully human IgG2 monoclonal antibody directed against OX40 (CD134), a costimulatory receptor. The paper covers the monotherapy dose-escalation part of the phase I ivuxolimab trial, which included N ≈ 57 patients. Of the approximately 50 dose-escalation patients, hepatocellular carcinoma was present in about 20, melanoma in some 15, renal cell carcinoma in 9 and head and neck cancer in 9. Prior anti-PD-1, anti-PD-L1 or anti-CTLA-4 therapy was permitted, and checkpoint inhibitors had been received by around 40% of dose-escalation patients. Peripheral TCRbeta sequencing aimed to test whether ivuxolimab altered TCR sequence diversity and caused clonal T-cell expansion. A male proportion of 75% to 85% and a mean age of 60 years, ranging from about 20 to 79, were recorded for the dose-escalation cohort. Partial responses were achieved by three dose-escalation patients, of whom one had hepatocellular carcinoma and two had cutaneous melanoma. Intravenous ivuxolimab was administered to patients every 2 weeks at six dose levels: 0.01, 0.1, 0.3, 1.5, 3 and 10 mg/kg.

Inclusive of the bounding cysteine and phenylalanine, the CDR3 is 16 residues long. Only CDR3 DNA is held: 48 bases, read in frame from base 1. Taken from the germline V gene, the CDR1 and CDR2 loops are SGHRS and YFSETQ. The germline ends are 14 bases apart after V is trimmed by 0 bases and J by 4 bases. Genomic DNA was isolated from the sorted cells so that the TCRbeta CDR3 region could be sequenced. TCRbeta CDR3 regions were sequenced using the immunoSEQ Assay. TCRdb obtained this table from immuneACCESS and retained in-frame rearrangements with V and J assigned. These tables miss some clones; where compared with another copy, unresolved V genes account for less than half of the shortfall, and the remainder is unexplained. The sample contains 60,000 or so clones, 89% of them found a single time. The ten most abundant clones make up around 13% of the sample. Patients with a history of autoimmune disease or receiving systemic immunosuppression were excluded from the trial. Peripheral blood for TCR sequencing was collected from all dose cohorts at baseline, on cycle 4 day 1, and on cycle 7 day 1. Samples came from an open-label, multicenter, first-in-human phase I dose-escalation trial of ivuxolimab. Adults with locally advanced or metastatic melanoma, renal cell carcinoma, hepatocellular carcinoma or head and neck squamous cell carcinoma were enrolled in the trial. Before TCR sequencing, CD4+ T cells and CD8+ T cells from peripheral blood were sorted into separate populations.

Points the paper makes about the study in general: Low levels of normalized T-cell clonal expansion were also seen in some nonresponding patients. On average, CD8+ T cells showed more expanded clones than CD4+ T cells after ivuxolimab. The antigen specificity of the clonally expanded peripheral T cells was not determined. In partial responders in the 0.1-3.0 mg/kg groups, normalized peripheral clonal expansion was found to be among the lowest, especially among CD8+ T cells. At doses of 0.1 to 3.0 mg/kg, clonal expansion of both CD4+ and CD8+ blood T cells was observed from baseline to week 6.

The rearranged chain carries TRBV5-1 and TRBJ2-1; confidence is insufficient to name the D gene. Sequencing was performed on CD4+ or CD8+ T cells sorted from blood, taken in a trial of the OX40 agonist ivuxolimab. This sequence originates from an adult with an advanced solid tumor such as melanoma, head and neck, liver or kidney cancer. The nucleotide sequence reads as follows: TGCGCCAGCAGCTTGGACAGAACTTTGGGATACAATGAGCAGTTCTTC. Translated, it gives CASSLDRTLGYNEQFF.